This paragraph covers one TCR beta chain sequence. Per germline, CDR1 SNHLY and CDR2 FYNNEI. The junction had 6 bases not matched to a gene; V was cut back by 7 bases and J by 2 bases. The CDR3 extends over 14 amino acids. TCRdb keeps only in-frame clones here, not all; method: immunoSEQ multiplex PCR. This sample has 75,000 to 95,000 clones, with about nine tenths found just once. This entry is derived from a study of control samples from healthy donors and cancer patients. Source material: blood. The chain links TRBV2 to TRBJ2-7, with TRBD1 matching 9 bases. The receptor's source is a woman aged 18-30 years in good health. The CDR3 DNA follows: TGTGCCAGCATTGAGGACAGGGGCCCCTACGAGCAGTACTTC. This translates into CASIEDRGPYEQYF.